The 17 T cell receptor beta chains below were found in one sample sequenced in a study of T cells in Graves' hyperthyroidism and ophthalmopathy (dated by TCRdb to between 2018 and 2020). Preparation of the library involved multiplex PCR. Data came from an Illumina HiSeq 2000. The TCR beta CDR3 regions were amplified from RNA transcripts. The first round of RT-PCR for the TCR CDR3 was performed with the HTBI primer set and the Qiagen OneStep RT-PCR kit. TCRdb reprocessed the public reads (quality trimming at Q25 with fastp, clone calling with MiXCR) and kept in-frame beta chains. CDR3 protein sequences are deduplicated, and each keeps its most common genes and DNA. This sample is represented by over 250,000 distinct CDR3 sequences; approximately 14% of them were singletons. The top ten constitute 34% of the sample. What was sequenced was blood. All receptors come from a woman aged 40 to 55 with Graves' ophthalmopathy.

The rearrangement links TRBV30 to TRBJ2-7; TRBD2 matches at 9 bases. The CDR3 covers 16 residues. Germline assignment: CDR1 GTSNPN and CDR2 SVGIG (reference sequence). V was pared by 4 bases and J by 2 bases, with 12 bases of the junction left unmatched. The CDR3 region has the DNA TGTGCCTGGAAGGTACAAGGCGGGAGGGGCCCCTACGAGCAGTACTTC. Translated: CAWKVQGGRGPYEQYF.

The genes are TRBV25-1 and TRBJ2-1, with 7 bases identical to TRBD2. CDR1 and CDR2 from the germline V gene are MGHDK and SYGVNS. This CDR3 has 12 residues. The V and J ends lost 3 bases and 9 bases, in that order; junction bases with no gene match: 2. The CDR3 nucleotides read TGTGCCAGCAGTGACAGCGGGATTGAGCAGTTCTTC. Protein: CASSDSGIEQFF.

The chain uses TRBV27 and TRBJ2-6, with D unclear. The germline V gene encodes CDR1 MNHEY and CDR2 SMNVEV (reference sequence). This CDR3 is built from 17 residues. Between the trimmed V and J ends, which lost 3 bases and 2 bases, there was a span of 14 bases. The CDR3 nucleotides read TGTGCCAGCAGTTTTTTGGGTCTGCCGGCTGGGGCCAACGTCCTGACTTTC. Translating it yields CASSFLGLPAGANVLTF.

V and J are TRBV7-2 and TRBJ2-7, with a weak D call TRBD2 (7 bases). Germline lookup yields CDR1 SGHTA and CDR2 FQGNSA. V dropped 5 bases and J dropped 7 bases, with 18 bases sitting between them. The CDR3 spans 14 residues. The CDR3 here is CASSHGWGGLEQYF. The CDR3 region has the DNA TGTGCCAGCAGCCACGGCTGGGGGGGCCTTGAGCAGTACTTC.

This clonotype was seen at least ten times. V and J are TRBV19 and TRBJ2-3, with a tentative D call TRBD1 (5 bases). The CDR3 is 13 amino acids. Germline V gene sequence: CDR1 LNHDA, CDR2 SQIVND (reference sequence). Between the trimmed V and J ends, which lost 8 bases and 2 bases, there was a span of 11 bases. The CDR3 DNA is TGTGCCAGTGGCACAGGCTACACAGATACGCAGTATTTT. Amino acids: CASGTGYTDTQYF.

Only a few counts were recorded for this clonotype. CDR3: CASSYGPSGLNNEQFF. The DNA of the CDR3 is TGTGCCAGCAGTTACGGACCTAGCGGGTTGAACAATGAGCAGTTCTTC. The V call is TRBV6-6, the J call TRBJ2-1; TRBD2 matches 8 bases. Germline assignment: CDR1 MNHNY and CDR2 SVGAGI (reference sequence). V trimming: 2 bases; J trimming: 5 bases; junction bases outside the gene matches: 8. The CDR3 totals 16 residues.

This clonotype was picked up a small number of times. This chain connects TRBV30 to TRBJ2-5; D possibly corresponds to TRBD2 (6 bases). CDR3 length equals 13 residues. Trimming removed 3 bases at V and 5 bases at J, with 13 bases between. Germline CDR1 and CDR2: GTSNPN and SVGIG (reference sequence). The CDR3, as DNA: TGTGCCTGGAGCGGGAGATTAGGGGAGACCCAGTACTTC. As protein: CAWSGRLGETQYF. Together with reference TRBV30 and TRBJ2-5, the CDR3 gives the full variable domain: SQTIHQWPATLVQPVGSPLSLECTVEGTSNPNLYWYRQAAGRGLQLLFYSVGIGQISSEVPQNLSASRPQDRQFILSSKKLLLSDSGFYLCAWSGRLGETQYFGPGTRLLVL.

Many counts were recorded for this clonotype. The chain has TRBV28 and TRBJ2-1; TRBD2 might be the D (5 bases). V dropped 5 bases and J dropped 1 base, with 15 bases sitting between them. There are 16 residues in the CDR3. Germline V gene lookup returns CDR1 MDHEN and CDR2 SYDVKM. The CDR3 bases are TGTGCCAGCAGTCCCCATTTGGGCGGGTCCTACAATGAGCAGTTCTTC. This translates into CASSPHLGGSYNEQFF.

This clonotype was detected ten times or more. The chain has TRBV20-1 and TRBJ2-5; 10 bases line up with TRBD2. Germline trimming cut 6 bases from V and 3 bases from J; bases unmatched to any gene: 4. CDR1 is DFQATT and CDR2 is SNEGSKA in the germline V gene (reference sequence). The CDR3 has 13 amino acids. CDR3 amino acids: CSAPGLAEETQYF. The CDR3 DNA is TGCAGTGCCCCCGGACTAGCGGAAGAGACCCAGTACTTC.

Ten or more counts support this clonotype. The chain couples TRBV2 to TRBJ2-5, with TRBD2 as a possible D gene (6 bases). V lost 5 bases and J 1 base, leaving 8 bases between the germline ends. Germline values: CDR1 SNHLY, CDR2 FYNNEI. CDR3 length: 13 residues. DNA for the CDR3: TGTGCCAGCAGTAGTAGCGGCCAAGAGACCCAGTACTTC. This gives the protein CASSSSGQETQYF.

This clonotype was observed at least ten times. The genes are TRBV2 and TRBJ2-7, with TRBD1 as a possible D gene (5 bases). This CDR3 is 15 amino acids long. Germline V gene sequence: CDR1 SNHLY, CDR2 FYNNEI. The V end was cut by 8 bases, the J end by 7 bases, with 24 bases between. CDR3 amino acids: CASGASDKGFDEQYF. The CDR3 DNA reads TGTGCCAGCGGAGCCTCGGACAAGGGGTTTGATGAGCAGTACTTC.

The rearrangement uses TRBV15 and TRBJ2-1, with D perhaps matching TRBD2 (5 bases). Looked up from germline, CDR1 is LNHNV and CDR2 is YYDKDF (reference sequence). Between the trimmed V and J ends, which lost 1 base and 7 bases, there was a span of 17 bases. This CDR3 region has 16 residues. The chain's CDR3 is CATSRGTLRGGNEQFF. The CDR3 region has the DNA TGTGCCACCAGCAGAGGGACCCTTAGAGGAGGAAATGAGCAGTTCTTC.

This clonotype was observed at least ten times. The chain couples TRBV20-1 to TRBJ2-7; 10 bases are shared with TRBD2. This CDR3 contains 14 residues. Germline V gene data show CDR1 as DFQATT and CDR2 as SNEGSKA (reference sequence). Germline trimming cut 6 bases from V and 5 bases from J; bases unmatched to any gene: 10. The CDR3 protein is CSARPGTSVHEQYF. Written as DNA, the CDR3 is TGCAGTGCCAGACCCGGGACTAGCGTCCACGAGCAGTACTTC.

In this sample, this clonotype turned up a few times. The rearrangement uses TRBV12-3 or TRBV12-4 and TRBJ2-1, with 9 positions matching TRBD1. Trimming at V came to 3 bases and at J to 4 bases, leaving 4 bases not matched to a gene. The CDR3 is 15 amino acids. The chain's CDR3 is CASSFGGTGYNEQFF. In DNA form, the CDR3 reads TGTGCCAGCAGTTTCGGCGGGACAGGGTACAATGAGCAGTTCTTC.

There are many counts of this clonotype. This chain connects TRBV30 to TRBJ2-1; D gene unclear. V was trimmed by 5 bases and J by 5 bases, leaving 7 bases between them. Germline V gene sequence: CDR1 GTSNPN, CDR2 SVGIG (reference sequence). The length of the CDR3 is 11 residues. The CDR3: CAWSLDNEQFF. For the CDR3, the DNA is TGTGCCTGGTCTCTTGACAATGAGCAGTTCTTC.

Worth noting for this clonotype: This may be a read error: a much more frequent sequence differs by one nucleotide. This likely comes from a read error, as the CDR3 has no conserved phenylalanine or tryptophan at its end. V is TRBV12-3 or TRBV12-4 and J is TRBJ1-1; weak D call: TRBD1 (5 bases). V lost 8 bases, J lost 1 base, and 14 bases lay in between. This CDR3 has 14 residues. The CDR3 sequence: CASSTGPPNTEAFV. CDR3 nucleotides: TGTGCCAGCTCAACGGGACCGCCGAACACTGAAGCTTTCGTT.

The sample holds a few counts of this clonotype. The V call is TRBV20-1, the J call TRBJ2-3, with 11 positions matching TRBD2. The V segment lost 0 bases and the J segment 3 bases; nucleotides outside the gene matches: 17. Germline V gene data show CDR1 as DFQATT and CDR2 as SNEGSKA (reference sequence). This CDR3 contains 20 residues. The CDR3 nucleotides are TGCAGTGCTAGAGATGCGGGGGGAAGGCTAGCGGGAGGAGGGACAGATACGCAGTATTTT. It encodes CSARDAGGRLAGGGTDTQYF.